Sequencing of this TCR beta chain was carried out in a study of blood T cells in healthy people across ages. Across the whole study: The capture of about one barcoded beta molecule per two T cells was achieved by template switching.

Combining a sample-barcoded 5' primer with a J-beta primer mix, a second PCR ran for roughly 7 to 12 cycles. A tag from a template-switch adaptor with 12 random nucleotides marked each cDNA molecule. TCRdb re-derived calls from the 5' RACE reads in MiXCR, one entry per CDR3 protein. This table holds about 1.6 million distinct CDR3 sequences, approximately 32% found once. Note on this clonotype: The antigen remains unidentified.

Study conclusions and caveats: TCR beta diversity, measured per million T cells, fell in a roughly linear way with age.

The V end lost 4 bases, the J end lost 7 bases, and 19 bases lay between the germline ends. Germline CDR1 reads DFQATT; CDR2 reads SNEGSKA (reference sequence). The length of the CDR3 is 14 residues. This chain links TRBV20-1 with TRBJ1-2; D not certain. This receptor was obtained from a woman aged 25 to 45 in good health. What was sequenced was blood. The CDR3 here is CSAKIDTGPPGYTF. The CDR3 DNA sequence: TGCAGTGCTAAGATCGACACCGGCCCCCCTGGCTACACCTTC.